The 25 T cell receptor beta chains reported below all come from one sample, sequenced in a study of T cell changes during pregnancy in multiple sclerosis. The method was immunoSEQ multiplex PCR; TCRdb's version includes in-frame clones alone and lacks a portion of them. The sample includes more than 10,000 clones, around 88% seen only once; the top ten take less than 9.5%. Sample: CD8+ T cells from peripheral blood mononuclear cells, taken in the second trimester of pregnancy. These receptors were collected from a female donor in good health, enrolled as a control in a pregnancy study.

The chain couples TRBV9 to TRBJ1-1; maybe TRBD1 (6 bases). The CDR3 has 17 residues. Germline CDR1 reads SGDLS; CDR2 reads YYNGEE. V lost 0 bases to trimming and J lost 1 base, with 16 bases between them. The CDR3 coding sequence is TGTGCCAGCAGCGTAGAAAGGGGGGGGACACAGAACACTGAAGCTTTCTTT. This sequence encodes CASSVERGGTQNTEAFF.

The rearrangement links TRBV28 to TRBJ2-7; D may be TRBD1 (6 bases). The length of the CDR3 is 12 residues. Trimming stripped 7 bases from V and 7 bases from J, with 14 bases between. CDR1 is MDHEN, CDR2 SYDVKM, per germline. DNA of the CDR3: TGTGCCAGCAATACAGGGTCAAGGGAGCAGTACTTC. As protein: CASNTGSREQYF.

The CDR3 coding sequence is TGTGCCAGCAGACAGGGGGCATCCCTAGGGGAGCAGTTCTTC. This sequence encodes CASRQGASLGEQFF. The V and J genes are TRBV6-1 and TRBJ2-1; 9 nucleotides align to TRBD1. The CDR3 has 14 residues. V trimming: 6 bases; J trimming: 10 bases; junction bases outside the gene matches: 10. The germline V gene encodes CDR1 MNHNS and CDR2 SASEGT.

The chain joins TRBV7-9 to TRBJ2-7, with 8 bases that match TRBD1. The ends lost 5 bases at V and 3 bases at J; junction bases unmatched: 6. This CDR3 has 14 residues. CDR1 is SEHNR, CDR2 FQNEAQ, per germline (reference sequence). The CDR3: CASSLGQGHYEQYF. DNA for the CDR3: TGTGCCAGCAGCCTCGGACAGGGCCACTACGAGCAGTACTTC.

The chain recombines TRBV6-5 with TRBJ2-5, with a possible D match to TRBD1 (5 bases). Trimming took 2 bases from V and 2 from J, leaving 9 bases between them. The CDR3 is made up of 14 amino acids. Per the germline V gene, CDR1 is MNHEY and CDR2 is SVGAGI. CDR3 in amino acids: CASSYQGRQETQYF. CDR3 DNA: TGTGCCAGCAGTTACCAGGGTCGGCAAGAGACCCAGTACTTC.

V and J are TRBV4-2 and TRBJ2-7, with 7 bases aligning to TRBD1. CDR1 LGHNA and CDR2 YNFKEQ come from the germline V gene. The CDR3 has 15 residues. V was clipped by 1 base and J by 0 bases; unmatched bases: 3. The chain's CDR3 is CASSQVGDSSYEQYF. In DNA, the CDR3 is TGTGCCAGCAGCCAAGTCGGGGACAGCTCCTACGAGCAGTACTTC.

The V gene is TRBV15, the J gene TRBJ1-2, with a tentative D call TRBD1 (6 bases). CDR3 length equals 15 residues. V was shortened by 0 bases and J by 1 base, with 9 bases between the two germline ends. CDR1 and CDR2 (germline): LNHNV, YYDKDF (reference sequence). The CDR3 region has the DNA TGTGCCACCAGCAGAGATTCAGGGGTTAACTATGGCTACACCTTC. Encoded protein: CATSRDSGVNYGYTF.

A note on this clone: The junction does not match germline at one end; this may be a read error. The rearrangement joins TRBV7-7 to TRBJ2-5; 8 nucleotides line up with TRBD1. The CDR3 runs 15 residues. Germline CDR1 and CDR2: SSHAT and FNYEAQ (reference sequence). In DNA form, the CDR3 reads TGTGCTAGCAGCTTAGAAGCAGGGGGCAGTGAGACCCAGTACTTC. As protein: CASSLEAGGSETQYF. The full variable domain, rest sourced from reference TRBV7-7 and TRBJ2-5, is GAGVSQSPRYKVTKRGQDVTLRCDPISSHATLYWYQQALGQGPEFLTYFNYEAQPDKSGLPSDRFSAERPEGSISTLTIQRTEQRDSAMYRCASSLEAGGSETQYFGPGTRLLVL.

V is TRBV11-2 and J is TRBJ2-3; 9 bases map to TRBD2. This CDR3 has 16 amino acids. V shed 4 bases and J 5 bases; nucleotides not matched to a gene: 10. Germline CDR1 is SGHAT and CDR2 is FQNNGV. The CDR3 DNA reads TGTGCCAGCAGCTCCCAGGCGGGGGGGCCTCAAGATACGCAGTATTTT. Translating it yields CASSSQAGGPQDTQYF.

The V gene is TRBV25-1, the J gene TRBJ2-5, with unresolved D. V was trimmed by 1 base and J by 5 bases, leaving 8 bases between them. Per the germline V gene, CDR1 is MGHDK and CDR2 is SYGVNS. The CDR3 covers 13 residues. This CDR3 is CASSESMSETQYF. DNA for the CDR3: TGTGCCAGCAGTGAATCGATGAGCGAGACCCAGTACTTC.

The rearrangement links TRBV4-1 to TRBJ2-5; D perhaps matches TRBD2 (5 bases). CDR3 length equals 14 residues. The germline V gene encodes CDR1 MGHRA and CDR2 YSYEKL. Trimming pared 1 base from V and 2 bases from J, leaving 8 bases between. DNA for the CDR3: TGCGCCAGCAGCCAAGCGAGGGAACAAGAGACCCAGTACTTC. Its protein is CASSQAREQETQYF.

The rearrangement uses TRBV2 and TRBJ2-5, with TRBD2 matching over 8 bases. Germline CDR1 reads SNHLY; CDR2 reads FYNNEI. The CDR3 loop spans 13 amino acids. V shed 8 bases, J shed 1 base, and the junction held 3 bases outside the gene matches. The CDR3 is CASRGGRQETQYF. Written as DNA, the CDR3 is TGTGCCAGCCGCGGGGGGCGCCAAGAGACCCAGTACTTC.

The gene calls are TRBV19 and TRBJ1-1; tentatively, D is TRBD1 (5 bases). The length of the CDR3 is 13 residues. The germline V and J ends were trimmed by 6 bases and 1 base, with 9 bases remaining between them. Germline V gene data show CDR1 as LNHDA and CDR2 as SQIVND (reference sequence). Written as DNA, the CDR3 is TGTGCCAGTAGCCCGACAGCGAACACTGAAGCTTTCTTT. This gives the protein CASSPTANTEAFF.

Written as DNA, the CDR3 is TGTGCCAGCAGCTTTTCAGGGGGGCCCCAGCATTTT. This translates into CASSFSGGPQHF. The rearrangement uses TRBV5-6 and TRBJ1-5; 7 bases are a match to TRBD1. Germline trimming cut 2 bases from V and 9 bases from J; bases unmatched to any gene: 2. CDR1 and CDR2 from the germline V gene are SGHDT and YYEEEE. The CDR3 is 12 residues long.

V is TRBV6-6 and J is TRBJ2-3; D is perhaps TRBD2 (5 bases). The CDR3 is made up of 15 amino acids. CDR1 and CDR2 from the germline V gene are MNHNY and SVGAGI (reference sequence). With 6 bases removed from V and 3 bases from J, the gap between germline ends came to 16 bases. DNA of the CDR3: TGTGCCAGCAGGGCGGGCGGCGGGCCAACAGATACGCAGTATTTT. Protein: CASRAGGGPTDTQYF.

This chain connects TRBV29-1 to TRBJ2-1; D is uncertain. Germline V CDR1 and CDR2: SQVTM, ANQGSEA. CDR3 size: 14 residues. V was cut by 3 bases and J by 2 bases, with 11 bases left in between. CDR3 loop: CSVDAVDTYNEQFF. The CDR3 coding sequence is TGCAGCGTTGATGCGGTGGATACCTACAATGAGCAGTTCTTC.

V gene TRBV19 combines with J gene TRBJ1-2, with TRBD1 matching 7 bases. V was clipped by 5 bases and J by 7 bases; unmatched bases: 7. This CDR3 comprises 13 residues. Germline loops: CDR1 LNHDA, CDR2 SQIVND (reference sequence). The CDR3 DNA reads TGTGCCAGTAGTCCAGGGGGGCTCGCTGGCTACACCTTC. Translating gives CASSPGGLAGYTF.

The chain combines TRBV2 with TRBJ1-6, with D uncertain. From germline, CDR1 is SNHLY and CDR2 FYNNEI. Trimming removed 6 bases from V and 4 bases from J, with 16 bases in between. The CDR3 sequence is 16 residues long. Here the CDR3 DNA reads TGTGCCAGCAGCCCTTCACTCCGGGGATATAATTCACCCCTCCACTTT. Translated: CASSPSLRGYNSPLHF.

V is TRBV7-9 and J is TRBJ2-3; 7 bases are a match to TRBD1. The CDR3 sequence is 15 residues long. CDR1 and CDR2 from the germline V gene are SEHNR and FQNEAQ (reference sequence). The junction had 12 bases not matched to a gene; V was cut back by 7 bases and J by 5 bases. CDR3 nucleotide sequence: TGTGCCAGCAAAGAGGGCCAGAACAGGGGAGATACGCAGTATTTT. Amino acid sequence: CASKEGQNRGDTQYF.

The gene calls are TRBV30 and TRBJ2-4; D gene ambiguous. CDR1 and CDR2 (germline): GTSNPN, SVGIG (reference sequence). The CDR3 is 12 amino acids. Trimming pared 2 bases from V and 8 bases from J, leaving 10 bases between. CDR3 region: CAWSLTADIQYF. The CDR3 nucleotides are TGTGCCTGGAGTTTGACGGCGGACATTCAGTACTTC.

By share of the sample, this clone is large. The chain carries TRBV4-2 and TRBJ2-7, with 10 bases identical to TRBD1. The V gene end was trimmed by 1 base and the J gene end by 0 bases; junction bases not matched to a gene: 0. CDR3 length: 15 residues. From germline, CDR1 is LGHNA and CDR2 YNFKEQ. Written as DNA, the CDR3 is TGTGCCAGCAGCCAAGGGACAGGGGGCTCCTACGAGCAGTACTTC. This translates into CASSQGTGGSYEQYF.

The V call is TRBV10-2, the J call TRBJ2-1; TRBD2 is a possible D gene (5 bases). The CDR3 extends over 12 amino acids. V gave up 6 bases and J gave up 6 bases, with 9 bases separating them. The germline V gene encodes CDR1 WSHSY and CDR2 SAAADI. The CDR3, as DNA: TGCGCCAGCAGAGAAACTAGCAATGAGCAGTTCTTC. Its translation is CASRETSNEQFF.

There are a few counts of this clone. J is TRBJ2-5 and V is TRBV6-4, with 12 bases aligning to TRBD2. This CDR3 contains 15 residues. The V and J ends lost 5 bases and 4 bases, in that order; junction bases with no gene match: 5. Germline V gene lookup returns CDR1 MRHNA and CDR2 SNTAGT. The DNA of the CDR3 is TGTGCCAGCAGTCGGACTAGCGGGGCGGGAGAGACCCAGTACTTC. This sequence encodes CASSRTSGAGETQYF.

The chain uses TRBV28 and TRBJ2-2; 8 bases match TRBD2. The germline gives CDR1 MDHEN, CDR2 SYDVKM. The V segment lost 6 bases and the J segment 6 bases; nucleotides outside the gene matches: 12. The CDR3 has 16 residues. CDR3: CASSSPPGGRAGELFF. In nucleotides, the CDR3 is TGTGCCAGCAGCTCCCCCCCGGGAGGGCGGGCCGGGGAGCTGTTTTTT.

The CDR3 bases are TGTGCCAGCAGCTCAACAGCATTACCAGATACGCAGTATTTT. This gives the protein CASSSTALPDTQYF. The chain is built from TRBV7-8 and TRBJ2-3; no reliable D call. Germline V gene sequence: CDR1 SGHVS, CDR2 FQNEAQ. The CDR3 sequence is 14 residues long. Between the trimmed V and J ends, which lost 4 bases and 4 bases, there was a span of 12 bases.